This T cell receptor (beta chain) was recovered during a study of cytomegalovirus exposure and HLA in healthy donors. Study observations and caveats: Most TCR sequences proved rare, with some public TCRs found in many donors.

Sequenced by immunoSEQ multiplex PCR; TCRdb stores in-frame clones only, minus some. The data contain 120,000 or so clones, under 90% of them singletons. The donors were members of the approximately 110-subject validation cohort (separate from the 666-subject first cohort). A word on this clone: Its antigen is still unknown.

V was pared by 2 bases and J by 4 bases, with 18 bases between. The germline V gene encodes CDR1 SGHRS and CDR2 YFSETQ. The CDR3 is made up of 16 amino acids. The sample was PBMCs. The chain joins TRBV5-1 to TRBJ1-2, with a tentative D call TRBD1 (6 bases). The TCR originated in a woman under 30 in good health and CMV-seronegative. CDR3 sequence reads: CASSLGQNQDPYGYTF. The CDR3 DNA reads TGCGCCAGCAGCTTAGGACAGAATCAAGACCCCTATGGCTACACCTTC.